One sample yielded the 26 T cell receptor beta chains listed below, sequenced in a study of T cell responses to AZD1222 COVID-19 vaccine. Sequencing used immunoSEQ multiplex PCR; TCRdb keeps in-frame clones, though not all of them. The sample includes approximately 130,000 clones, 90% of them seen just once. The sample in question was peripheral blood, obtained 28 days after the second dose of the MenACWY control vaccine. These receptors were taken from an adult who received the MenACWY meningococcal vaccine as a control.

This clone was recorded only once. The genes are TRBV4-3 and TRBJ2-3, with D tentatively TRBD2 (6 bases). Germline values: CDR1 LGHNA, CDR2 YSLEER. CDR3 length: 18 amino acids. V shed 3 bases and J shed 1 base, with 20 bases lying between them. Here the CDR3 DNA reads TGCGCCAGCAGCCACGACACAATGTCAGGAGGGGGCACAGATACGCAGTATTTT. Protein: CASSHDTMSGGGTDTQYF.

The count of this clone is one. The CDR3 DNA reads TGTGCCTGGGGCCAGGGACCCCCAGATACGCAGTATTTT. It translates to CAWGQGPPDTQYF. The chain links TRBV30 to TRBJ2-3, with D perhaps TRBD1 or TRBD2 (5 bases each). The CDR3 is 13 amino acids. Per the germline V gene, CDR1 is GTSNPN and CDR2 is SVGIG (reference sequence). The V end lost 5 bases, the J end lost 4 bases, and 13 bases lay between the germline ends.

This chain links TRBV30 with TRBJ2-7; D might be TRBD2 (5 bases). The length of the CDR3 is 15 residues. Trimming stripped 4 bases from V and 1 base from J, with 17 bases between. CDR1 GTSNPN and CDR2 SVGIG come from the germline V gene (reference sequence). The CDR3 reads CAWTSPLVPSYEQYF. In DNA, the CDR3 is TGTGCCTGGACTAGCCCCCTGGTACCGTCCTACGAGCAGTACTTC.

The chain recombines TRBV24-1 with TRBJ1-5, with D possibly being TRBD1 (5 bases). V lost 9 bases to trimming and J lost 0 bases, with 17 bases between them. The CDR3 loop spans 16 amino acids. From germline, CDR1 is KGHDR and CDR2 SFDVKD. As DNA, the CDR3 is TGTGCCACCGGCCCCCAGGGTGGGAATAGCAATCAGCCCCAGCATTTT. Its protein is CATGPQGGNSNQPQHF.

The V and J genes are TRBV5-5 and TRBJ1-4; 8 positions agree with TRBD1. The CDR3 consists of 15 residues. Germline V gene sequence: CDR1 SGHKS, CDR2 YYEKEE (reference sequence). After removal of 0 bases from V and 6 bases from J, the junction contained 4 bases not matched to a gene. CDR3 DNA sequence: TGTGCCAGCAGCTTGGGACAGGGGTGGGATGAAAAACTGTTTTTT. It codes for CASSLGQGWDEKLFF.

A note on this clone: Sequence at one end of the junction differs from germline and may be a read error. This chain links TRBV2 with TRBJ1-1, with 11 bases aligning to TRBD1. Germline CDR1 SNHLY, CDR2 FYNNEI. This CDR3 region has 13 residues. The CDR3 loop is CRTGGVGDTEAFF. In DNA form, the CDR3 reads TGCCGGACAGGGGGCGTCGGAGACACTGAAGCTTTCTTT.

The rearrangement uses TRBV27 and TRBJ1-2, with D possibly matching TRBD1 (6 bases). CDR3 length: 13 amino acids. Germline CDR1 is MNHEY and CDR2 is SMNVEV (reference sequence). The ends were cut back, 3 bases at V and 4 bases at J, with 9 bases in the middle. This chain's CDR3 is CASSFGQSYGYTF. The CDR3 DNA follows: TGTGCCAGCAGTTTCGGACAGAGCTATGGCTACACCTTC.

The CDR3 loop reads CSVEPSGKGYNEQFF. The CDR3 nucleotides read TGCAGCGTTGAACCTAGCGGGAAGGGCTACAATGAGCAGTTCTTC. The chain recombines TRBV29-1 with TRBJ2-1; 9 bases match TRBD2. V lost 2 bases, J lost 3 bases, and 5 bases stayed unmatched. CDR1 is SQVTM, CDR2 ANQGSEA, per germline. The CDR3 runs to 15 residues.

This sequence joins TRBV28 and TRBJ2-1; D is possibly TRBD2 (5 bases). Germline loops: CDR1 MDHEN, CDR2 SYDVKM. V shed 7 bases and J shed 8 bases, with 12 bases lying between them. This CDR3 is 12 amino acids long. Written as DNA, the CDR3 is TGTGCCAGCAAGGAGGTGGGCGATGAGCAGTTCTTC. It translates to CASKEVGDEQFF.

V and J are TRBV13 and TRBJ2-1; TRBD2 agrees at 11 bases. Germline CDR1 is PRHDT and CDR2 is FYEKMQ (reference sequence). The CDR3 contains 19 residues. V lost 3 bases to trimming and J lost 3 bases; unmatched junction nucleotides: 13. The CDR3 protein is CASSFNPTDGLAGYNEQFF. DNA of the CDR3: TGTGCCAGCAGCTTCAATCCGACAGATGGACTAGCGGGCTACAATGAGCAGTTCTTC.

The chain combines TRBV11-2 with TRBJ2-7; 8 bases line up with TRBD1. V lost 3 bases to trimming and J lost 6 bases; unmatched junction nucleotides: 10. Germline CDR1 SGHAT, CDR2 FQNNGV. The CDR3 has 15 amino acids. The CDR3 reads CASSFRQGPISEQYV. CDR3 DNA: TGTGCCAGCAGCTTCAGACAGGGGCCCATCTCCGAGCAGTACGTC.

This clone was counted once. The chain joins TRBV7-9 to TRBJ2-1; 7 bases align to TRBD1. The CDR3 runs to 16 residues. Germline V CDR1 and CDR2: SEHNR, FQNEAQ (reference sequence). The V and J ends lost 5 bases and 6 bases, in that order; junction bases with no gene match: 13. CDR3 DNA: TGTGCCAGCAGCCCCACAGGGGTCTTGTTTCTCAATGAGCAGTTCTTC. Translation gives CASSPTGVLFLNEQFF.

This clone showed up just a few times. The CDR3: CASSPDNGRGRVGETQYF. The CDR3 coding sequence is TGTGCCAGCAGCCCGGACAATGGGCGGGGTCGAGTCGGAGAGACCCAGTACTTC. This sequence joins TRBV5-6 and TRBJ2-5, with a tentative D call TRBD2 (6 bases). V lost 4 bases, J lost 4 bases, and 26 bases lay in between. CDR1 is SGHDT, CDR2 YYEEEE, per germline. The CDR3 is 18 amino acids.

Written as DNA, the CDR3 is TGTGCCACCAGCAGGACAGCTAGCAATCAGCCCCAGCATTTT. Translating gives CATSRTASNQPQHF. V gene TRBV15 combines with J gene TRBJ1-5; tentative D call: TRBD1 (5 bases). The germline V and J ends were trimmed by 3 bases and 0 bases, with 6 bases remaining between them. This CDR3 comprises 14 residues. CDR1 is LNHNV, CDR2 YYDKDF, per germline (reference sequence).

J is TRBJ2-3 and V is TRBV15; 7 bases line up with TRBD2. CDR1 is LNHNV and CDR2 is YYDKDF in the germline V gene (reference sequence). CDR3 length equals 17 residues. J was trimmed by 0 bases and V by 5 bases; bases with no gene match: 11. CDR3 loop: CATSPETSVSSTDTQYF. CDR3 nucleotides: TGTGCCACCAGCCCGGAAACTAGCGTTTCTAGCACAGATACGCAGTATTTT.

V is TRBV11-2 and J is TRBJ2-2, with 8 bases identical to TRBD1. The V segment lost 3 bases and the J segment 6 bases; nucleotides outside the gene matches: 9. CDR3 length equals 16 residues. CDR1 and CDR2 from the germline V gene are SGHAT and FQNNGV. The CDR3 here is CASSFTRQGMAGELFF. For the CDR3, the DNA is TGTGCCAGCAGCTTCACAAGACAGGGGATGGCCGGGGAGCTGTTTTTT.

The V call is TRBV6-5, the J call TRBJ2-2; no firm D call. The CDR3 has 14 amino acids. V gave up 3 bases and J gave up 4 bases, with 9 bases separating them. Germline V gives CDR1 MNHEY, CDR2 SVGAGI. The CDR3 DNA follows: TGTGCCAGCAGTTATAGGGCAGGCACCGGGGAGCTGTTTTTT. Protein: CASSYRAGTGELFF.

This sequence joins TRBV19 and TRBJ2-1; 10 bases align to TRBD1. V was clipped by 4 bases and J by 5 bases; unmatched bases: 8. The germline gives CDR1 LNHDA, CDR2 SQIVND (reference sequence). CDR3 length equals 16 residues. The CDR3 is CASSTRQGARDNEQFF. CDR3 DNA: TGTGCCAGTAGTACCCGACAGGGGGCGAGGGACAATGAGCAGTTCTTC.

The chain carries TRBV24-1 and TRBJ2-3; TRBD2 matches 7 bases. Losses at the gene ends were 3 bases for V and 2 bases for J; bases not matched to a gene: 4. This CDR3 is built from 15 residues. Germline CDR1 and CDR2: KGHDR and SFDVKD. Here the CDR3 reads CATSDSGDYTDTQYF. The CDR3 region has the DNA TGTGCCACCAGTGATAGCGGGGACTACACAGATACGCAGTATTTT.

The chain is built from TRBV6-2 or TRBV6-3 and TRBJ1-6; weak D call: TRBD1 (5 bases). The CDR3 has 16 amino acids. The V gene's germline CDR1 is MNHEY and CDR2 SVGEGT. The V end lost 5 bases, the J end lost 6 bases, and 17 bases lay between the germline ends. This chain's CDR3 is CASSPRGGRINSPLHF. CDR3 bases: TGTGCCAGCAGTCCCCGGGGGGGACGGATTAATTCACCCCTCCACTTT.

The V call is TRBV11-2, the J call TRBJ1-2; D is uncertain. Trimming took off 0 bases at V and 6 bases at J, with 8 bases between the two ends. Germline CDR1 and CDR2: SGHAT and FQNNGV. The CDR3 runs 13 residues. The CDR3 DNA reads as TGTGCCAGCAGCTTAGAGGTCAGACATGGCTACACCTTC. Translated: CASSLEVRHGYTF.

This clone was recorded many times. This sequence joins TRBV30 and TRBJ1-5, with D possibly matching TRBD1 (5 bases). Trimming pared 3 bases from V and 4 bases from J, leaving 10 bases between. In germline, CDR1 is GTSNPN, CDR2 SVGIG (reference sequence). The CDR3 runs to 13 residues. Here the CDR3 reads CAWRMGVNQPQHF. CDR3 in DNA: TGTGCCTGGAGAATGGGGGTGAATCAGCCCCAGCATTTT.

CDR3: CASSYSLLKDTEAFF. The CDR3, as DNA: TGTGCCAGCAGTTACTCGTTGTTGAAGGACACTGAAGCTTTCTTT. This chain links TRBV6-5 with TRBJ1-1, with unresolved D. CDR1 and CDR2 from the germline V gene are MNHEY and SVGAGI. The germline V and J ends were trimmed by 0 bases and 3 bases, with 11 bases remaining between them. The CDR3 has 15 amino acids.

The V and J genes are TRBV7-9 and TRBJ1-1, with 7 bases identical to TRBD1. V dropped 5 bases and J dropped 6; count of bases not matched to a gene: 15. The CDR3 runs to 16 residues. Per the germline V gene, CDR1 is SEHNR and CDR2 is FQNEAQ (reference sequence). DNA of the CDR3: TGTGCCAGCAGCACGTCTCGACAGGGTCAAAGGGCTGAAGCTTTCTTT. Amino acid sequence: CASSTSRQGQRAEAFF.

The chain employs TRBV2 and TRBJ2-6, with D uncertain. V lost 8 bases to trimming and J lost 3 bases, with 11 bases between them. This CDR3 has 14 residues. CDR1 SNHLY and CDR2 FYNNEI come from the germline V gene. The CDR3 region is CASARMSGANVLTF. CDR3 DNA: TGTGCCAGCGCTCGGATGAGTGGGGCCAACGTCCTGACTTTC.

This clone was seen more than once but under ten times. V gene TRBV27 combines with J gene TRBJ1-1, with no clear D. Germline-derived CDR1 and CDR2 are MNHEY and SMNVEV (reference sequence). This CDR3 comprises 13 residues. V was trimmed by 5 bases and J by 4 bases, leaving 11 bases between them. CDR3 DNA: TGTGCCAGCAGTAAGGAGTTGGTCACTGAAGCTTTCTTT. The encoded protein is CASSKELVTEAFF.